This passage covers 14 T cell receptor beta chains from one sample sequenced in a study of T cells after yellow fever vaccination. MiXCR was run by TCRdb on the 5' RACE reads, yielding one entry per CDR3 protein. This sample yields under 150,000 distinct CDR3 sequences, of which approximately 7.7% are seen a single time; 0.55% to 0.9% belongs to the top ten. Source: CD4+ T cells sorted from PBMCs, taken 5 days after the yellow fever booster vaccination. The receptors originated from a man aged 25 to 45 who received the YFV17D yellow fever vaccine.

This clonotype was seen repeatedly, ten times or more. The rearrangement uses TRBV7-2 and TRBJ2-4, with 7 bases that match TRBD1. The CDR3 consists of 12 residues. CDR1 is SGHTA and CDR2 is FQGNSA in the germline V gene. V shed 0 bases and J 12 bases; nucleotides not matched to a gene: 2. The CDR3, as DNA: TGTGCCAGCAGCTTAGCGAGGGACAGTCAGTACTTC. Translating it yields CASSLARDSQYF.

There are many counts of this clonotype. This chain uses TRBV7-2 with TRBJ2-1; tentative D call: TRBD1 (5 bases). Germline lookup yields CDR1 SGHTA and CDR2 FQGNSA. V gave up 5 bases and J gave up 10 bases, with 15 bases separating them. This CDR3 is 13 amino acids long. CDR3 sequence reads: CASSAFADSEQFF. The CDR3 bases are TGTGCCAGCAGCGCTTTCGCAGACAGCGAGCAGTTCTTC.

In this sample, this clonotype turned up many times. The J gene is TRBJ2-2, the V gene TRBV5-1; tentative D call: TRBD2 (5 bases). Deletions cut 9 bases from V and 6 bases from J, with 18 bases between. Germline V CDR1 and CDR2: SGHRS, YFSETQ. The CDR3 is 14 residues long. The CDR3 DNA reads as TGCGCCACCCAGGAGGCACCGCGGGCCGGGGAGCTGTTTTTT. Translation: CATQEAPRAGELFF.

The chain employs TRBV14 and TRBJ2-1, with D possibly matching TRBD1 (6 bases). The CDR3 spans 17 residues. In germline, CDR1 is SGHDN, CDR2 FVKESK. The V and J ends lost 2 bases and 3 bases respectively, with 17 bases between them. DNA of the CDR3: TGTGCCAGCAGCCAATTACAGGGTCCCTCAATCTACAATGAGCAGTTCTTC. Translating gives CASSQLQGPSIYNEQFF.

This clonotype was recorded many times. The rearrangement links TRBV3-1 to TRBJ2-7, with D possibly called TRBD1 or TRBD2 (5 bases each). Germline CDR1 is LGHDT and CDR2 is YNNKEL (reference sequence). This CDR3 comprises 16 residues. V lost 1 base to trimming and J lost 0 bases, with 13 bases between them. The CDR3 loop reads CASSQGRQRSSYEQYF. Here the CDR3 DNA reads TGTGCCAGCAGCCAAGGGCGACAGCGGAGCTCCTACGAGCAGTACTTC.

The table lists this clonotype with many counts. This sequence joins TRBV27 and TRBJ1-5, with D uncertain. This CDR3 has 14 amino acids. Trimming cost V 7 bases and J 4 bases, with 14 bases left between them. Germline CDR1 MNHEY, CDR2 SMNVEV (reference sequence). The CDR3 DNA sequence: TGTGCCAGCAACTCTATTGGATCAAATCAGCCCCAGCATTTT. The encoded protein is CASNSIGSNQPQHF.

This clonotype was observed at least ten times. Written as DNA, the CDR3 is TGTGCCAGCAGCTTAGCCCAGACTAGCGGGAGCTCCTACGAGCAGTACTTC. This translates into CASSLAQTSGSSYEQYF. The V call is TRBV7-9, the J call TRBJ2-7; 12 bases are a match to TRBD2. V was pared by 0 bases and J by 0 bases, with 3 bases of the junction left unmatched. Looked up from germline, CDR1 is SEHNR and CDR2 is FQNEAQ (reference sequence). The CDR3 loop spans 17 amino acids.

This clonotype was observed many times. The J gene is TRBJ2-7, the V gene TRBV3-1, with D tentatively TRBD2 (5 bases). V dropped 3 bases and J dropped 1 base, with 10 bases sitting between them. There are 14 residues in the CDR3. Germline V gene lookup returns CDR1 LGHDT and CDR2 YNNKEL (reference sequence). The CDR3 DNA reads TGTGCCAGCAGCCATTACCAGCGGTCCTACGAGCAGTACTTC. It encodes CASSHYQRSYEQYF.

In this sample, this clonotype turned up many times. The chain has TRBV6-2 or TRBV6-3 and TRBJ1-5; D might be TRBD1 (5 bases). Trimming stripped 4 bases from V and 4 bases from J, with 17 bases between. The CDR3 is 16 amino acids. Germline V lookup: CDR1 MNHEY, CDR2 SVGEGT. CDR3 bases: TGTGCCAGCAGTTCCGTATCCGGGACGTGGAATCAGCCCCAGCATTTT. Its translation is CASSSVSGTWNQPQHF.

This clonotype has ten or more counts. The V call is TRBV24-1, the J call TRBJ2-1, with unresolved D. CDR3 length: 15 residues. Per the germline V gene, CDR1 is KGHDR and CDR2 is SFDVKD. Trimming stripped 4 bases from V and 2 bases from J, with 11 bases between. CDR3 region: CATSEPRAAYNEQFF. The CDR3, as DNA: TGTGCCACCAGTGAGCCCCGTGCGGCCTACAATGAGCAGTTCTTC.

This clonotype was observed a handful of times. This sequence joins TRBV19 and TRBJ2-2, with 8 bases fitting TRBD2. The CDR3 consists of 14 residues. Trimming removed 3 bases from V and 7 bases from J; junction bases left unmatched: 4. CDR1 is LNHDA, CDR2 SQIVND, per germline (reference sequence). CDR3 sequence (DNA): TGTGCCAGTAGTATCGGGGGGGGGCACGGGGAGCTGTTTTTT. It specifies CASSIGGGHGELFF.

This clonotype has a count of ten or more. The chain carries TRBV4-3 and TRBJ2-3; D possibly corresponds to TRBD2 (7 bases). Trimming shortened V by 4 bases and J by 3 bases, and 23 bases separated the two germline ends. The germline V gene has CDR1 LGHNA and CDR2 YSLEER. The CDR3 length is 18 residues. CDR3 sequence reads: CASSPNKLAERGTDTQYF. The CDR3, as DNA: TGCGCCAGCAGCCCAAATAAGCTAGCGGAAAGGGGGACAGATACGCAGTATTTT.

In its sample, this clonotype was seen many times. The chain combines TRBV20-1 with TRBJ1-5; D may be TRBD1 (6 bases). V was trimmed by 6 bases and J by 3 bases, leaving 18 bases between them. CDR1 and CDR2 (germline): DFQATT, SNEGSKA (reference sequence). CDR3 length equals 15 residues. The CDR3 region has the DNA TGCAGTGCAAGAATCCGGGGGGGCGCCAATCAGCCCCAGCATTTT. Amino acid sequence: CSARIRGGANQPQHF.

This clonotype was picked up a small number of times. The chain couples TRBV10-3 to TRBJ1-3, with D unresolved. V dropped 3 bases and J dropped 0 bases, with 6 bases sitting between them. From germline, CDR1 is ENHRY and CDR2 SYGVKD. The CDR3 has 14 residues. CDR3 loop: CAISDRSSGNTIYF. Written as DNA, the CDR3 is TGTGCCATCAGTGACAGGAGCTCTGGAAACACCATATATTTT.